This T cell receptor (beta chain) was found in a study of blood T cell repertoires in COVID-19 (TCRdb year 2020). Turning to the overall study: Samples covering the acute and convalescent phases of COVID-19 were provided by collaborators in the United States, Italy and Spain. The prospective study material was composed of cDNA or gDNA derived from T cells, B-cell-depleted T cells, or PBMCs. Subjects who had been exposed to COVID-19, were actively infected with it, or had recovered from it provided the deeply sampled blood TCRbeta repertoires that made up the dataset. The repertoires were released in a freely available public database meant as a resource for research on the immune response to SARS-CoV-2. Samples came from the ongoing ImmuneRACE study (first 160 participants) plus 1,254 subjects from 6 global collaborators. A de-identified subject ID, COVID-19 status, age in years and sex were almost always included in the sample metadata. Where HLA class I and class II types were available, the types were taken from metadata supplied by the sample provider, not from assay-based typing.

In the case of this clone: The antigen it recognizes is unknown. Qualities for individual bases were not recorded, and no much larger clone is one base off.

Overall study outcomes, separate from this receptor: Clinical and demographic metadata were provided uncurated, with the amount varying by source and participant.

The immunoSEQ Assay, a bias-controlled multiplex PCR, was used to amplify TCRbeta CDR3 regions from genomic DNA. In the authors' own workflow: Nucleated cell counts per sample were estimated from amplification of reference gene primers within the assay. To quantify the absolute abundance of each unique TCRbeta CDR3 rearrangement, sequence reads were collapsed and filtered. For each sample, productive Simpson clonality was calculated as the square root of Simpson's diversity index over productive rearrangements. The table was pulled from immuneACCESS by TCRdb, which kept in-frame rearrangements only. Such tables lose some clones; where checked, under half of the loss comes from unresolved V genes, and the rest has no known cause. D and trimming were read from the DNA, whereas the V and J calls and clone size are those reported in that table. For this sample there are roughly 360,000 clones; approximately 87% appear just once. The ten most abundant clones make up around 0.97% of the sample.

Enrolling through a virtual design, the prospective study's participants ranged in age from about 18 to 89 years and lived across roughly 24 United States geographic areas. To assign participants to cohorts, the prospective study relied on clinical history that participants themselves reported in a screening survey and a study questionnaire. In the prospective study, mobile phlebotomists collected whole blood, serum and a nasopharyngeal or oropharyngeal swab from each participant. Over a roughly 2-month period, participants in the prospective study had the option of providing additional blood draws and questionnaires. Before DNA extraction, blood samples from the prospective study were shipped at room temperature or frozen. The germline V gene (reference sequence) yields LNHDA for CDR1 and SQIVND for CDR2. The CDR3 runs 14 residues from the cysteine to the phenylalanine. CDR3 DNA only is kept here, 42 bases in frame from base 1. Here V drops 4 bases and J drops 10 bases, and the junction holds 6 bases not matched to any gene.

This chain is built from TRBV19 and TRBJ1-6; 8 bases in the junction line up with TRBD1. The receptor was derived from a woman aged 25 to 45 with acute COVID-19. The sample was PBMCs or T cells enriched from blood (not recorded which). The DNA reads TGTGCCAGTAGTACCGGGACAGGAGCCTCACCCCTCCACTTT. Translated, it gives CASSTGTGASPLHF.